A single sample gave rise to the 27 T cell receptor beta chains below, sequenced in a study of neurological immune-mediated disorders. Using its own MiXCR run on the 5' RACE reads, TCRdb lists one record per CDR3 protein. The data show some 15,000 distinct CDR3 sequences, about 20% seen once. Sequencing was done on a sample of PBMCs. The receptor set was obtained from a man aged 50-59 years in good health.

This clonotype was counted once. The genes are TRBV20-1 and TRBJ2-7, with D unresolved. The length of the CDR3 is 11 residues. V was cut by 7 bases and J by 3 bases, with 10 bases left in between. CDR1 and CDR2 (germline): DFQATT, SNEGSKA (reference sequence). The CDR3 region is CSGQSNYEQYF. As DNA, the CDR3 is TGCAGTGGGCAGTCGAACTACGAGCAGTACTTC.

With regard to this clonotype: An end of the junction does not agree with germline; a read error may underlie this. The V call is TRBV4-1, the J call TRBJ2-1, with D uncertain. This CDR3 has 16 residues. In germline, CDR1 is MGHRA, CDR2 YSYEKL. CDR3 sequence: CASSQGRGPRYNEQIF. The CDR3 bases are TGCGCCAGCAGCCAAGGACGCGGCCCCCGCTACAATGAGCAGATCTTC.

This clonotype was detected ten times or more. This chain joins TRBV9 and TRBJ2-5, with 8 bases lining up with TRBD1. J lost 1 base, V lost 2 bases, and 1 base had no gene match. The V gene's germline CDR1 is SGDLS and CDR2 YYNGEE. This CDR3 region has 14 residues. CDR3 in DNA: TGTGCCAGCAGCGTCGGACAGGGCCAAGAGACCCAGTACTTC. It yields the protein CASSVGQGQETQYF.

In its sample, this clonotype was seen many times. The chain has TRBV7-2 and TRBJ2-5, with D perhaps matching TRBD2 (6 bases). Germline loops: CDR1 SGHTA, CDR2 FQGNSA. The CDR3 spans 15 residues. V gave up 1 base and J gave up 7 bases, with 16 bases separating them. CDR3 bases: TGTGCCAGCAGCTTAGTAGCAGGACCCGGGGGGACCCAGTACTTC. This codes for CASSLVAGPGGTQYF.

This CDR3 is CASSLEELADTQYF. The CDR3 region has the DNA TGTGCCAGCAGCTTAGAGGAGCTGGCAGATACGCAGTATTTT. The chain carries TRBV7-2 and TRBJ2-3; D gene unclear. V was cut by 1 base and J by 4 bases, with 9 bases left in between. The CDR3 runs to 14 residues. CDR1 SGHTA and CDR2 FQGNSA come from the germline V gene.

This clonotype showed up many times. The chain couples TRBV25-1 to TRBJ1-1; D uncertain. The V gene lost 1 base and the J gene lost 6 bases, with 6 bases spanning the gap. The CDR3 contains 12 residues. Germline CDR1 MGHDK, CDR2 SYGVNS. CDR3 region: CASSESPPEAFF. The CDR3 DNA reads as TGTGCCAGCAGTGAATCCCCCCCTGAAGCTTTCTTT.

The chain joins TRBV5-1 to TRBJ2-2; no reliable D call. CDR1 is SGHRS, CDR2 YFSETQ, per germline. With 0 bases removed from V and 1 base from J, the gap between germline ends came to 7 bases. This CDR3 contains 15 residues. The CDR3 nucleotides are TGCGCCAGCAGCTTGGACGGCAGGAACACCGGGGAGCTGTTTTTT. It encodes CASSLDGRNTGELFF.

This chain connects TRBV20-1 to TRBJ2-1; D perhaps matches TRBD1 (6 bases). The ends were cut back, 6 bases at V and 2 bases at J, with 11 bases in the middle. The CDR3 covers 13 residues. The V gene's germline CDR1 is DFQATT and CDR2 SNEGSKA (reference sequence). The CDR3 coding sequence is TGCAGTGCCCACAGGGTCCCCTACAATGAGCAGTTCTTC. This translates into CSAHRVPYNEQFF.

The rearrangement links TRBV6-2 or TRBV6-3 to TRBJ2-1; D is perhaps TRBD2 (6 bases). V lost 6 bases, J lost 0 bases, and 12 bases lay in between. The CDR3 extends over 15 amino acids. Germline loops: CDR1 MNHEY, CDR2 SVGEGT. CDR3 in amino acids: CASRPGRSSYNEQFF. Written as DNA, the CDR3 is TGTGCCAGCAGACCCGGGAGAAGCTCCTACAATGAGCAGTTCTTC.

This clonotype was seen only a few times. This chain links TRBV5-1 with TRBJ2-7, with no clear D. V was cut by 1 base and J by 0 bases, with 5 bases left in between. This CDR3 contains 13 residues. Germline CDR1 is SGHRS and CDR2 is YFSETQ. The CDR3 protein is CASSLTASYEQYF. The CDR3 DNA is TGCGCCAGCAGCTTGACAGCCTCCTACGAGCAGTACTTC.

This clonotype was found many times. The chain employs TRBV7-3 and TRBJ2-5; possibly TRBD2 for D (6 bases). The CDR3 loop spans 15 amino acids. V was pared by 1 base and J by 5 bases, with 14 bases between. Germline loops: CDR1 SGHTA, CDR2 FQGTGA. This chain's CDR3 is CASSLNGGKVETQYF. CDR3 sequence (DNA): TGTGCCAGCAGCTTAAATGGGGGGAAGGTTGAGACCCAGTACTTC.

For this clonotype: Because it lacks the conserved phenylalanine or tryptophan at the end, this CDR3 is likely a read error. V gene TRBV14 combines with J gene TRBJ2-5, with no clear D. Germline CDR1 is SGHDN and CDR2 is FVKESK. V dropped 1 base and J dropped 5 bases, with 8 bases sitting between them. This CDR3 is built from 13 residues. The CDR3 region has the DNA TGTGCCAGCAGCCAAGGGGTCGGCGAGACCCAGTACGGC. Translating gives CASSQGVGETQYG.

Many counts were recorded for this clonotype. The rearrangement uses TRBV29-1 and TRBJ2-3; D is undetermined. The CDR3 sequence is 13 residues long. The germline V gene encodes CDR1 SQVTM and CDR2 ANQGSEA. Deletions cut 4 bases from V and 0 bases from J, with 8 bases between. The CDR3 bases are TGCAGCGTTGCCGGACGGAGCACAGATACGCAGTATTTT. Residues: CSVAGRSTDTQYF.

The rearrangement links TRBV11-3 to TRBJ2-3; 10 bases align to TRBD2. This CDR3 has 20 amino acids. Germline V CDR1 and CDR2: SGHNT, YENEEA. Unmatched junction bases numbered 20, after V lost 5 bases and J lost 3 bases. The CDR3 nucleotides are TGTGCCAGCAGCATGGAGCTCGAGATCAGCGGGAGGGAAAGGACAGATACGCAGTATTTT. Encoded protein: CASSMELEISGRERTDTQYF.

The J gene is TRBJ1-2, the V gene TRBV4-1; 7 positions agree with TRBD1. The V segment lost 6 bases and the J segment 4 bases; nucleotides outside the gene matches: 5. The CDR3 loop spans 13 amino acids. Germline V gene lookup returns CDR1 MGHRA and CDR2 YSYEKL. This CDR3 is CASSFNRGYGYTF. As DNA, the CDR3 is TGCGCCAGCAGTTTCAACAGGGGCTATGGCTACACCTTC.

This clonotype was seen at least ten times. This chain links TRBV20-1 with TRBJ2-3; 7 bases are a match to TRBD1. The germline V gene encodes CDR1 DFQATT and CDR2 SNEGSKA (reference sequence). CDR3 length equals 13 residues. V trimming: 7 bases; J trimming: 5 bases; junction bases outside the gene matches: 9. In DNA, the CDR3 is TGCAGTGGAGACAGGGTGTTGTTAGATACGCAGTATTTT. Its protein is CSGDRVLLDTQYF.

By its share, this clonotype is medium-sized. J is TRBJ2-7 and V is TRBV5-1; the D gene is possibly TRBD1 (5 bases). CDR1 is SGHRS and CDR2 is YFSETQ in the germline V gene. Trimming cost V 5 bases and J 2 bases, with 14 bases left between them. CDR3 length: 14 residues. The CDR3 DNA follows: TGCGCCAGCAGATCCACGACAGTTGCCTACGAGCAGTACTTC. This translates into CASRSTTVAYEQYF.

This clonotype was recorded at least ten times. This chain links TRBV6-1 with TRBJ2-5, with 8 bases aligning to TRBD2. V dropped 2 bases and J dropped 4; count of bases not matched to a gene: 6. This CDR3 contains 15 residues. Germline values: CDR1 MNHNS, CDR2 SASEGT. The CDR3 protein is CASSEIAGGPETQYF. The CDR3 nucleotides read TGTGCCAGCAGTGAAATCGCGGGAGGACCAGAGACCCAGTACTTC.

A few counts support this clonotype. J is TRBJ2-1 and V is TRBV5-1, with 7 bases aligning to TRBD2. Germline CDR1 reads SGHRS; CDR2 reads YFSETQ. Trimming took 4 bases from V and 0 from J; bases not matched to a gene: 4. CDR3 length equals 15 residues. The CDR3 nucleotides read TGCGCCAGCAGCGTGGGCGGGAGCTCCTACAATGAGCAGTTCTTC. It is translated as CASSVGGSSYNEQFF.

In its sample, this clonotype was seen many times. The chain joins TRBV20-1 to TRBJ2-7; 11 bases are a match to TRBD1. This CDR3 has 14 amino acids. Germline V gene lookup returns CDR1 DFQATT and CDR2 SNEGSKA (reference sequence). Trimming cost V 6 bases and J 3 bases; bases outside gene matches: 7. In DNA, the CDR3 is TGCAGTGCCACCATCGGGACAGGGGGCTACGAGCAGTACTTC. Residues: CSATIGTGGYEQYF.

This clonotype showed up many times. The chain has TRBV6-4 and TRBJ2-1; TRBD2 is a possible D gene (5 bases). This CDR3 has 13 residues. The V end was cut by 3 bases, the J end by 9 bases, with 12 bases between. Looked up from germline, CDR1 is MRHNA and CDR2 is SNTAGT. The chain's CDR3 is CASSELSEGEQFF. In nucleotides, the CDR3 is TGTGCCAGCAGTGAGCTAAGTGAGGGTGAGCAGTTCTTC.

This clonotype was seen at least ten times. The chain is built from TRBV14 and TRBJ2-7; D might be TRBD1 or TRBD2, each matching 5 bases. Germline V lookup: CDR1 SGHDN, CDR2 FVKESK. This CDR3 comprises 16 residues. Deletions cut 4 bases from V and 3 bases from J, with 19 bases between. In DNA, the CDR3 is TGTGCCAGCAGCCCGCAAGGGACCCCCCGGGGCTACGAGCAGTACTTC. This sequence encodes CASSPQGTPRGYEQYF.

The gene calls are TRBV20-1 and TRBJ2-3; 7 bases agree with TRBD2. The ends lost 5 bases at V and 2 bases at J; junction bases unmatched: 4. The CDR3 contains 13 residues. Germline CDR1 is DFQATT and CDR2 is SNEGSKA (reference sequence). CDR3 region: CSALGGNTDTQYF. DNA of the CDR3: TGCAGTGCTCTCGGGGGGAACACAGATACGCAGTATTTT.

This clonotype is judged medium-sized. The chain combines TRBV4-3 with TRBJ2-5; a possible D gene is TRBD2 (5 bases). The CDR3 totals 16 residues. Per the germline V gene, CDR1 is LGHNA and CDR2 is YSLEER. Trimming took 0 bases from V and 2 from J, leaving 13 bases between them. CDR3 coding DNA: TGCGCCAGCAGCCAAGAATACCCGGGAAAACAAGAGACCCAGTACTTC. Protein: CASSQEYPGKQETQYF.

This clonotype is deemed medium-sized. V is TRBV28 and J is TRBJ2-1, with D maybe TRBD2 (6 bases). This CDR3 contains 12 residues. The germline V gene has CDR1 MDHEN and CDR2 SYDVKM. Trimming cost V 6 bases and J 7 bases, with 10 bases left between them. The DNA of the CDR3 is TGTGCCAGCAGCTTAGGAGGGAATGAGCAGTTCTTC. Its translation is CASSLGGNEQFF.

This clonotype was picked up many times. The chain joins TRBV7-2 to TRBJ2-1; 10 bases match TRBD2. The trim removed 3 bases at V and 2 bases at J, leaving 1 base unmatched. Germline CDR1 and CDR2: SGHTA and FQGNSA. This CDR3 contains 15 residues. CDR3 sequence: CASSFTSGAYNEQFF. The CDR3 DNA is TGTGCCAGCAGCTTTACTAGCGGGGCCTACAATGAGCAGTTCTTC.

This clonotype came up many times. The rearrangement joins TRBV5-1 to TRBJ2-1, with 8 positions matching TRBD1. The CDR3 extends over 16 amino acids. In germline, CDR1 is SGHRS, CDR2 YFSETQ. V lost 0 bases and J lost 5; bases outside the gene matches: 7. The CDR3, as DNA: TGCGCCAGCAGCTTGGAGACAGGGGCCGCGAACAATGAGCAGTTCTTC. Translation gives CASSLETGAANNEQFF.